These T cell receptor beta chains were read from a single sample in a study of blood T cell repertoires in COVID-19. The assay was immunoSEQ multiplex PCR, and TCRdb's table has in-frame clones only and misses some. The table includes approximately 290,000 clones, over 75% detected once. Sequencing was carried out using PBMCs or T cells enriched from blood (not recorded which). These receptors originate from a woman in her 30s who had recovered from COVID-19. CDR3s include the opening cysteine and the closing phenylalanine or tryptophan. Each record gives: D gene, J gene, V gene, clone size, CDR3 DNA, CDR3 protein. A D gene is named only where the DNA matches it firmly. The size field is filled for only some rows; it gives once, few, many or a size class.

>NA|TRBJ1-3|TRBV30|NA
TGTGCCTGGGACAGTATCTCTGGAAACACCATATATTTT
CAWDSISGNTIYF
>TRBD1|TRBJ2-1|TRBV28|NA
TGTGCCATCATTTCGGGACAGGGGCACAATGAGCAGTTCTTC
CAIISGQGHNEQFF
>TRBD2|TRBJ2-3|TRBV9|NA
TGTGCCAGCAGCGTAACCGCGGGGGGCCCAGATACGCAGTATTTT
CASSVTAGGPDTQYF
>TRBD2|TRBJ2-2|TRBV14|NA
TGTGCCAGCAGCCAAGTCACTAGCGGGAGGGATGCGGGCACCGGGGAGCTGTTTTTT
CASSQVTSGRDAGTGELFF
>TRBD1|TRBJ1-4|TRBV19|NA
TGTGCCAGTAGTAGCGCTGGGGCAGGGGGTGAAAAACTGTTTTTT
CASSSAGAGGEKLFF
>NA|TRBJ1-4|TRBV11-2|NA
TGTGCCAGCAGCTCGACAGGTTCAACTAATGAAAAACTGTTTTTT
CASSSTGSTNEKLFF
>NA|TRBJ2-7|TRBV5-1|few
TGCGCCAGCAGACTCGACAGCTACGAGCAGTACTTC
CASRLDSYEQYF
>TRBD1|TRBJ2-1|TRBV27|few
TGTGCCAGCAGTTTGGGACAGGGTAGGAACAATGAGCAGTTCTTC
CASSLGQGRNNEQFF
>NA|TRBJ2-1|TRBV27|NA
TGTGCCAGCAGTTTCCTAGATGAGCAGTTCTTC
CASSFLDEQFF
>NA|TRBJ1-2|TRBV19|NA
TGTGCCAGTAGTATAGACCTCCCCGCAGGGCGCTATGGCTACACCTTC
CASSIDLPAGRYGYTF
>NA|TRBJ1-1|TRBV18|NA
TGTGCCAGCCAGGCGGAGGGAATTAAGAACACTGAAGCTTTCTTT
CASQAEGIKNTEAFF
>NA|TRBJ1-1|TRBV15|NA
TGTGCCACCAGCAGGGGAGGAGGGCTTGAAGCTTTCTTT
CATSRGGGLEAFF
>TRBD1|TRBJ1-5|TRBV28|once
TGTGCCATAACCGGGACAGAAGTAGATCAGCCCCAGCATTTT
CAITGTEVDQPQHF
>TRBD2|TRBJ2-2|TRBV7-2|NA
TGTGCCAGCAGTTCTAGCGGGAGTTGGACCGGGGAGCTGTTTTTT
CASSSSGSWTGELFF
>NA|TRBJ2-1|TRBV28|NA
TGTGCCAGCAGTTTACTTCGGGACTACAATGAGCAGTTCTTC
CASSLLRDYNEQFF
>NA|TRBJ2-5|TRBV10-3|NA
TGTGCCATCAGTGAGTCACTAGTTACTGGAAAAGAGACCCAGTACTTC
CAISESLVTGKETQYF
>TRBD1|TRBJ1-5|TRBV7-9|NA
TGTGCCAGCAGCGACAGCGGACAGGTGGATCAGCCCCAGCATTTT
CASSDSGQVDQPQHF
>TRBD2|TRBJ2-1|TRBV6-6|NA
TGTGCCAGCTCCCGTAGCGGGAGATCCTATGAGCAGTTCTTC
CASSRSGRSYEQFF
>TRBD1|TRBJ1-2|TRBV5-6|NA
TGTGCCAGCAGCTTGAGGACAGGTGGGAACTATGGCTACACCTTC
CASSLRTGGNYGYTF
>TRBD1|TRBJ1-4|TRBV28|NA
TGTGCCAGCAGTTACCAGTATGGGACAGGGGAAAAACTGTTTTTT
CASSYQYGTGEKLFF
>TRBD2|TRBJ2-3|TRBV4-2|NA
TGTGCCAGCAGCCAAGATCACAGCGGGGAGGTAGATACGCAGTATTTT
CASSQDHSGEVDTQYF
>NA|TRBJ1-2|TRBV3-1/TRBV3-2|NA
TGTGCCAGCAGCCGAAACTGGGGGAGACAGGAGTTATATGGCTACACCTTC
CASSRNWGRQELYGYTF
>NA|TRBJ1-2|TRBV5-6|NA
TGTGCCAGCAGCCATCCCCTTGGGGGAGGTGGCTACACCTTC
CASSHPLGGGGYTF
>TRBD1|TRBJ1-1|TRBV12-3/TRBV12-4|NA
TGTGCCAGCAGTTTTTCGACAGGGCCTGAAGCTTTCTTT
CASSFSTGPEAFF
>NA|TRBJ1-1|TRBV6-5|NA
TGTGCCAGCAGTTACTCGACCGACAGGTTGAACACTGAAGCTTTCTTT
CASSYSTDRLNTEAFF
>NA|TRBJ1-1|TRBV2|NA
TGTGCCAGCAGTTGGGACTTGAACACTGAAGCTTTCTTT
CASSWDLNTEAFF
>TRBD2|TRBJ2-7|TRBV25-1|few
TGTGCCAGCAGTGACTTGGGGCGGGGGGACTATGGCTACGAGCAGTACTTC
CASSDLGRGDYGYEQYF
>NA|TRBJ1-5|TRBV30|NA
TGTGCCTGGAGTGGTGGCGGGGCGAGTAGCAATCAGCCCCAGCATTTT
CAWSGGGASSNQPQHF
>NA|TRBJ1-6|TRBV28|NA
TGTGCCAGCACCTACTGGGCGTCACCCCTCCACTTT
CASTYWASPLHF
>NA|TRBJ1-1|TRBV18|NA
TGTGCCAGCTCACGGGGGGAAACCACTGAAGCTTTCTTT
CASSRGETTEAFF
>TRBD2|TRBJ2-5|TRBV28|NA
TGTGCCAGCAGTCCCGGGGTAGCGGGAGTTATTTGGGGGCAAGAGACCCAGTACTTC
CASSPGVAGVIWGQETQYF
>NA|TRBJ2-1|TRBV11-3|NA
TGTGCCAGCAGCTTCCACCCGGGCAATGAGCAGTTCTTC
CASSFHPGNEQFF
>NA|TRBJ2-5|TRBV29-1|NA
TGCAGCGTTGGAGCAGGTCGGGGCCAAGAGACCCAGTACTTC
CSVGAGRGQETQYF
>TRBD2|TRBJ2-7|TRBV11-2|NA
TGTGCCAGCACCGACTCCGGGGGGGTCGTCTCCTACGAGCAGTACTTC
CASTDSGGVVSYEQYF
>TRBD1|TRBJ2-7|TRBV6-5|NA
TGTGCCAGCCGGGACAGGGATATCCCCTACGAGCAGTACTTC
CASRDRDIPYEQYF
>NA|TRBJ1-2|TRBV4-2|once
TGTGCCAGCAGCCAAAGAAGGGAGGGTGGCTACACCTTC
CASSQRREGGYTF
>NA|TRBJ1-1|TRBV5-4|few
TGTGCCAGCAGCTTGAGGCAGGGCACTGAAGCTTTCTTT
CASSLRQGTEAFF
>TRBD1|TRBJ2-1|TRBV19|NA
TGTGCCAGTAGTCCGGCGGGTATTCGTACAGGGGACAATGAGCAGTTCTTC
CASSPAGIRTGDNEQFF
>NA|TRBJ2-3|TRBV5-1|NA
TGCGCCAGCAGCTTCGATAATATAGGCACAGATACGCAGTATTTT
CASSFDNIGTDTQYF
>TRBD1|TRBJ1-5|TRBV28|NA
TGTGCCAGCAGTTCCCCGGGACAGGAGGGTCAGCCCCAGCATTTT
CASSSPGQEGQPQHF
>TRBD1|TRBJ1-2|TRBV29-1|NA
TGCAGCGTTGTGAAGGGGGCTGATGGCTACACCTTC
CSVVKGADGYTF
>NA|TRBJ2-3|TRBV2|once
TGTGCCAGCAAACGGGAAGCAGATACGCAGTATTTT
CASKREADTQYF
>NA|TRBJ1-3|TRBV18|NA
TGTGCCAGCTCACTTAGCAGCTCTGGAAACACCATATATTTT
CASSLSSSGNTIYF
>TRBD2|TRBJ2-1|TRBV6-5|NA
TGTGCCAGCAGCCCCGGGGCAGGGAGGGACAATGAGCAGTTCTTC
CASSPGAGRDNEQFF
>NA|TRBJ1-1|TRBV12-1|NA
TGTGCCAGCAGCTTTGCGGTGACAGGGCGGCGGATGAACACTGAAGCTTTCTTT
CASSFAVTGRRMNTEAFF
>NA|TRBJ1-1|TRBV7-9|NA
TGTGCCAGCAAACCAGGGGTCCACACTGAAGCTTTCTTT
CASKPGVHTEAFF
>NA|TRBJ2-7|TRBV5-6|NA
TGTGCCAGCAGCTTCGGAGGAAGCTCCTACGAGCAGTACTTC
CASSFGGSSYEQYF
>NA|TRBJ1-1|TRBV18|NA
TGTGCCAGCTCACCACGGATAATAGCGAACACTGAAGCTTTCTTT
CASSPRIIANTEAFF
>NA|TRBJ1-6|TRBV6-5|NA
TGTGCCAGCAGTTACCGGCGGGGTGCCTATAATTCACCCCTCCACTTT
CASSYRRGAYNSPLHF
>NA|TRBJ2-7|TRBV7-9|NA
TGTGCCAGCAGCTTAGCCTCGGGACTCACCATCGGTGAGCAGTACTTC
CASSLASGLTIGEQYF
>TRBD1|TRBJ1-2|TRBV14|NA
TGTGCCAGCAGCCATAACTGGGACAGGGAGGTCGGCTACACCTTC
CASSHNWDREVGYTF
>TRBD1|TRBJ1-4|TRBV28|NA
TGTGCCAGCAGTTCTGTAGGACAGGAGCTAGGAAAACTGTTTTTT
CASSSVGQELGKLFF
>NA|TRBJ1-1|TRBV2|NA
TGTGCCAGCAGTGAAACGGGTGACACTGAAGCTTTCTTT
CASSETGDTEAFF
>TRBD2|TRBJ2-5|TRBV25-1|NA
TGTGCCAGCAACCCCGGGAGGGGTAGCGAGGAGACCCAGTACTTC
CASNPGRGSEETQYF
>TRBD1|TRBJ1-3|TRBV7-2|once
TGTGCCAGCAGCTTGTCCGGACAGGGGGCCTTTGGAAACACCATATATTTT
CASSLSGQGAFGNTIYF
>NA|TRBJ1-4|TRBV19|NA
TGTGCCAGTAGTATTTCGAGGCTACCCATTGAAAAACTGTTTTTT
CASSISRLPIEKLFF
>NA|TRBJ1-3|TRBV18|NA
TGTGCCAGCTCACCAGGAGACACCATATATTTT
CASSPGDTIYF
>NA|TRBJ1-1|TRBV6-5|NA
TGTGCCAGCAGCCAATACAGGGCCACTGAAGCTTTCTTT
CASSQYRATEAFF
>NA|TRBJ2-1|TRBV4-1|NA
TGCGCCAGCAGCTTAAGGACAGCCGATGAGCAGTTCTTC
CASSLRTADEQFF
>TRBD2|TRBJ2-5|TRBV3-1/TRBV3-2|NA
TGTGCCAGCAGCAGGACTAGCTGGGGAGAGACCCAGTACTTC
CASSRTSWGETQYF